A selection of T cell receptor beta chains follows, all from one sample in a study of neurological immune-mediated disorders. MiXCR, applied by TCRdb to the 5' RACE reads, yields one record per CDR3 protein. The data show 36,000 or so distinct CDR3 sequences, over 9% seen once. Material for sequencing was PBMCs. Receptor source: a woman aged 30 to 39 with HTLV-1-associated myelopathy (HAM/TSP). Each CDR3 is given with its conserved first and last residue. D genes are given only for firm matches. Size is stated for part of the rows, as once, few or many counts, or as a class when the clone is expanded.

DNA: TGCAGTGCTAGAGATCATCAGGGACAGGGGGGCTATGGCTACACCTTC
CDR3: CSARDHQGQGGYGYTF
size: many
D: TRBD1
V: TRBV20-1
J: TRBJ1-2

DNA: TGTGCCAGCAGCCTCGGGACGGATACTGGAAACACCATATATTTT
CDR3: CASSLGTDTGNTIYF
size: many
D: -
V: TRBV12-3/TRBV12-4
J: TRBJ1-3

DNA: TGTGCCAGCAGTGAACCGGGACAGGCTTCCTACGAGCAGTACTTC
CDR3: CASSEPGQASYEQYF
size: many
D: TRBD1
V: TRBV6-1
J: TRBJ2-7

DNA: TGCAGTGTCATTGGACAGGACCCTAAGATGAGCTCCTACGAGCAGTACTTC
CDR3: CSVIGQDPKMSSYEQYF
size: many
D: TRBD1
V: TRBV20-1
J: TRBJ2-7

DNA: TGCAGCGTTGAATACCTTGAAGAAGCTTTCTTT
CDR3: CSVEYLEEAFF
size: -
D: -
V: TRBV29-1
J: TRBJ1-1

DNA: TGCAGTGCTAGCCCTACAGGGGAGACTGAAGCTTTCTTT
CDR3: CSASPTGETEAFF
size: many
D: TRBD1
V: TRBV20-1
J: TRBJ1-1

DNA: TGTGCCAGCAGATTTAGCGGGAACACCGGGGAGCTGTTTTTT
CDR3: CASRFSGNTGELFF
size: many
D: -
V: TRBV14
J: TRBJ2-2

DNA: TGTGCCAGCACCCAGAGGGGCAATCGGCTCGAGCAGTACTTC
CDR3: CASTQRGNRLEQYF
size: many
D: -
V: TRBV7-9
J: TRBJ2-7

DNA: TGTGCCATCAGTGAGTCCACAGGGGATGGCTACACCTTC
CDR3: CAISESTGDGYTF
size: many
D: TRBD1
V: TRBV10-3
J: TRBJ1-2

DNA: -
CDR3: CASSFYICSAGQTGVGEKLFF
size: -
D: -
V: TRBV5-1
J: TRBJ1-4

DNA: TGCGCCAGCAGCTTGGACAGGAGCTACGAGCAGTACTTC
CDR3: CASSLDRSYEQYF
size: medium-sized
D: -
V: TRBV5-1
J: TRBJ2-7

DNA: TGTGCCAGCAGTTTACTAGCGGGGGGCCCCGGCATTCAGTACTTC
CDR3: CASSLLAGGPGIQYF
size: few
D: TRBD2
V: TRBV12-3/TRBV12-4
J: TRBJ2-4

DNA: TGCGCCAGCAGCTCCCAAGAGAACTATGGCTACACCTTC
CDR3: CASSSQENYGYTF
size: many
D: -
V: TRBV5-1
J: TRBJ1-2

DNA: TGTGCCAGCAGCTTAGGGTCGCGGGGGGCCTCCTACGAGCAGTACTTC
CDR3: CASSLGSRGASYEQYF
size: few
D: TRBD2
V: TRBV7-2
J: TRBJ2-7

DNA: TGTGCCAGCTCACCGACAGGGTCCTACGAGCAGTACTTC
CDR3: CASSPTGSYEQYF
size: many
D: TRBD1
V: TRBV18
J: TRBJ2-7

DNA: TGCGCCAGCAGTGTCTTGGGACAGGGGGTAGGTGAGCAGTTCTTC
CDR3: CASSVLGQGVGEQFF
size: many
D: TRBD1
V: TRBV10-2
J: TRBJ2-1

DNA: TGTGCCAGCTCAGCTGACAGGGAGGGCACTGAAGCTTTCTTT
CDR3: CASSADREGTEAFF
size: -
D: TRBD1
V: TRBV18
J: TRBJ1-1

DNA: TGTGCCAGCAGCTTGGCAGGGCACACCGGGGAGCTGTTTTTT
CDR3: CASSLAGHTGELFF
size: medium-sized
D: -
V: TRBV7-3
J: TRBJ2-2

DNA: TGTGTCAGCAGTCGCGGACACAACACAGATACGCAGTATTTT
CDR3: CVSSRGHNTDTQYF
size: -
D: -
V: TRBV3-1
J: TRBJ2-3

DNA: TGTGCCAGCAGCCCAAGTGAGGGCTATGGCTACACCTTC
CDR3: CASSPSEGYGYTF
size: -
D: -
V: TRBV9
J: TRBJ1-2

DNA: TGCGCCAGCAGCCAACCCCAGGGACAGGGAGCTACTGAAGCTTTCTTT
CDR3: CASSQPQGQGATEAFF
size: few
D: TRBD1
V: TRBV5-1
J: TRBJ1-1

DNA: TGCAGTGCTCCGGGACTAGCGGGGGGCGATGAGCAGTTCTTC
CDR3: CSAPGLAGGDEQFF
size: few
D: TRBD2
V: TRBV20-1
J: TRBJ2-1

DNA: TGCAGTGCTACCCCCCTGAACACTGAAGCTTTCTTT
CDR3: CSATPLNTEAFF
size: few
D: -
V: TRBV20-1
J: TRBJ1-1

DNA: TGTGCCAGCAGCCGAACTAGCGGGGTCGCCAAAAACATTCAGTACTTC
CDR3: CASSRTSGVAKNIQYF
size: many
D: TRBD2
V: TRBV3-1
J: TRBJ2-4

DNA: TGCGCCAGCAGCAGGGGGGGGAACTCCTACGAGCAGTACTTC
CDR3: CASSRGGNSYEQYF
size: many
D: -
V: TRBV5-1
J: TRBJ2-7

DNA: TGTGCCAGCAGCCCCGGCGGGGGGGCTGGCACAGATACGCAGTATTTT
CDR3: CASSPGGGAGTDTQYF
size: -
D: TRBD2
V: TRBV5-6
J: TRBJ2-3

DNA: TGCAGTGCTAGAGATGGGACGGGAAATCAGCCCCAGCATTTT
CDR3: CSARDGTGNQPQHF
size: -
D: -
V: TRBV20-1
J: TRBJ1-5

DNA: TGCAGTGCCGAACCTACCGGGACGGCTAATTCACCCCTCCACTTT
CDR3: CSAEPTGTANSPLHF
size: many
D: -
V: TRBV20-1
J: TRBJ1-6

DNA: TGCAGTGCTAGCAGGACTAGCGGCTTCGAGCAGTACTTC
CDR3: CSASRTSGFEQYF
size: many
D: TRBD2
V: TRBV20-1
J: TRBJ2-7

DNA: TGTGCCAGCAGCTCCGACAGATACGAGCAGTACTTC
CDR3: CASSSDRYEQYF
size: many
D: -
V: TRBV9
J: TRBJ2-7

DNA: TGTGCTAGTGGTTTGGTAGTCGGTCGTGCAACAGATACGCAGTATTTT
CDR3: CASGLVVGRATDTQYF
size: many
D: -
V: TRBV12-5
J: TRBJ2-3

DNA: TGTGCCAGCAGCTTAACCGCAGGAGTTTCCACAGATACGCAGTATTTT
CDR3: CASSLTAGVSTDTQYF
size: many
D: -
V: TRBV7-3
J: TRBJ2-3

DNA: TGTGCCAGCAGCTCTGACAGGGGTAATTCACCCCTCCACTTT
CDR3: CASSSDRGNSPLHF
size: -
D: TRBD1
V: TRBV5-5
J: TRBJ1-6

DNA: TGTGCCAGCAGTCCTCGAGGGGGGGGCACAGATACGCAGTATTTT
CDR3: CASSPRGGGTDTQYF
size: many
D: -
V: TRBV11-2
J: TRBJ2-3

DNA: TGTGCCAGCAGCAATACTGGGACAGGGAGCTCTGGGGCCAACGTCCTGACTTTC
CDR3: CASSNTGTGSSGANVLTF
size: many
D: TRBD1
V: TRBV6-5
J: TRBJ2-6

DNA: TGCGCCAGCAGCTTGGGGGCTAGCGGGGGTGAGACCCAGTACTTC
CDR3: CASSLGASGGETQYF
size: many
D: TRBD2
V: TRBV5-1
J: TRBJ2-5

DNA: TGCAGTGCTAGAGATCCAGGTAGTGGCTCTGAAGCTTTCTTT
CDR3: CSARDPGSGSEAFF
size: many
D: -
V: TRBV20-1
J: TRBJ1-1

DNA: TGTGCCAGCTCACCCCAGGGGGACAGCAATCAGCCCCAGCATTTT
CDR3: CASSPQGDSNQPQHF
size: many
D: TRBD1
V: TRBV18
J: TRBJ1-5

DNA: TGCGCCAGCAGCCAAGGACTAGCTGGGACCGGGGAGCTGTTTTTT
CDR3: CASSQGLAGTGELFF
size: many
D: TRBD2
V: TRBV5-1
J: TRBJ2-2

DNA: TGTGCCAGCAGCGACACCGCGGGGTCAACGAGTTCACCCCTCCACTTT
CDR3: CASSDTAGSTSSPLHF
size: many
D: -
V: TRBV7-9
J: TRBJ1-6

DNA: TGCAGTGCTTGGACAGGGATGAACACTGAAGCTTTCTTT
CDR3: CSAWTGMNTEAFF
size: many
D: TRBD1
V: TRBV20-1
J: TRBJ1-1

DNA: TGCAGTGCTAGTTGGACAGCGAATGAAAAACTGTTTTTT
CDR3: CSASWTANEKLFF
size: many
D: -
V: TRBV20-1
J: TRBJ1-4

DNA: TGTGCCTCCCAGGTTTACACTGAAGCTTTCTTT
CDR3: CASQVYTEAFF
size: many
D: -
V: TRBV5-8
J: TRBJ1-1

DNA: TGTGCCAGCAGTTTGTGGGGACAGGGATCGGAGACCCAGTACTTC
CDR3: CASSLWGQGSETQYF
size: many
D: TRBD1
V: TRBV6-6
J: TRBJ2-5

DNA: TGCGCCAGCAGCTCGACTAGCGGGAGTGGGGCAGATACGCAGTATTTT
CDR3: CASSSTSGSGADTQYF
size: many
D: TRBD2
V: TRBV5-1
J: TRBJ2-3

DNA: TGCAGTGCGAGGCAGAACTCCTACGAGCAGTACTTC
CDR3: CSARQNSYEQYF
size: many
D: -
V: TRBV20-1
J: TRBJ2-7

DNA: TGCGCCAGCAGCCTCACTAGCGGACGATCCTACAATGAGCAGTTCTTC
CDR3: CASSLTSGRSYNEQFF
size: many
D: TRBD2
V: TRBV5-1
J: TRBJ2-1

DNA: TGCGCCAGCAGCTTGGTAGAAGAAAACACAGATACGCAGTATTTT
CDR3: CASSLVEENTDTQYF
size: many
D: -
V: TRBV5-1
J: TRBJ2-3

DNA: TGTGCCAGCAGTGAATCTGGTCACCCCTACGAGCAGTACTTC
CDR3: CASSESGHPYEQYF
size: many
D: -
V: TRBV6-1
J: TRBJ2-7

DNA: TGTGCCTTTGGGACCAGGGCAAAGAGCTCCTACAATGAGCAGTTCTTC
CDR3: CAFGTRAKSSYNEQFF
size: many
D: -
V: TRBV10-3
J: TRBJ2-1

DNA: TGCAGCGTTGAATGGCAGGGGAGCGGAGGCTACACCTTC
CDR3: CSVEWQGSGGYTF
size: many
D: -
V: TRBV29-1
J: TRBJ1-2

DNA: TGCAGTGCTAGATCAGCCGGACAGCATAGCAATCAGCCCCAGCATTTT
CDR3: CSARSAGQHSNQPQHF
size: medium-sized
D: -
V: TRBV20-1
J: TRBJ1-5

DNA: TGCAGTGCCGCCTCACCCACCCCTATGACCTACGAGCAGTACTTC
CDR3: CSAASPTPMTYEQYF
size: many
D: -
V: TRBV20-1
J: TRBJ2-7